This T cell receptor (beta chain) was captured by sequencing in a study of T cells in Graves' hyperthyroidism and ophthalmopathy. Findings and limits, study-wide: Ophthalmopathy was separated from stable hyperthyroidism by a 13 V-J model.

This clonotype was detected a few times. Antigen: not known. The TCR beta CDR3 regions underwent amplification using RNA transcripts as the source. The HTBI primer set drove a first-round RT-PCR of the TCR CDR3. Via MiXCR, TCRdb re-called the multiplex PCR reads, giving one row per CDR3 protein. The sample consists of nearly 600,000 distinct CDR3 sequences, approximately 15% of them appearing once. Uncontrolled infection, other autoimmune disease, pregnancy or lactation barred patients from enrollment. Using more than 8 ml of fresh peripheral blood, PBMCs were prepared. The specimen sequenced was blood. The TCR comes from a woman younger than 35 with Graves' ophthalmopathy.

The CDR3 DNA sequence: TGTGCCACCAGTGATTCCAGGCGGGGGGTAAACATTCAGTACTTC. Protein sequence: CATSDSRRGVNIQYF. This rearrangement joins TRBV24-1 to TRBJ2-4; 8 bases line up with TRBD2. In germline, CDR1 is KGHDR, CDR2 SFDVKD. With 2 bases clipped from V and 6 bases from J, the junction kept 5 bases outside the gene matches. This CDR3 comprises 15 residues.